What follows is one T cell receptor (beta chain) and its context. Its antigen is undetermined. These data belong to a study of cytomegalovirus exposure and HLA in healthy donors. General study points: Later findings reportedly placed an Asian-associated ancestry cluster below the roughly 660-donor mean for N-insertions.

With 5 bases clipped from V and 6 bases from J, the junction kept 8 bases outside the gene matches. Germline CDR1 and CDR2: SGHVS and FNYEAQ. The CDR3 has 14 amino acids. It was with 60 Vbeta and 13 Jbeta primers that the PCR ran. Profiled with immunoSEQ multiplex PCR; TCRdb holds only in-frame clones, not every one. The sample has about 300,000 clones, about nine tenths seen once. The receptor was derived from a man aged 40-55 years in good health and CMV-seropositive. This chain joins TRBV7-6 and TRBJ2-3; TRBD2 agrees at 7 bases. Sequencing was performed on PBMCs. This CDR3 is CASSPSAGRDTQYF. The CDR3 DNA follows: TGTGCCAGCAGCCCATCAGCGGGACGGGATACGCAGTATTTT.